This passage covers 27 T cell receptor beta chains from one sample sequenced in a study (dated by TCRdb to the mid-2010s). Library creation used RT-PCR. Sequencing used an Illumina MiSeq. TCRdb took the public reads, trimmed them with fastp at Q25, ran MiXCR for clone calling and kept in-frame beta chains. When rows share a CDR3 protein, they turn into one entry using the most common DNA and genes. This sample lists about 680,000 distinct CDR3 sequences; 14% were detected once. The ten largest clones represent 3.6% of the sample. Sample: memory CD4+ T cells from blood. The receptors derive from a female donor in good health, serving as a healthy control.

The chain recombines TRBV11-3 with TRBJ2-1; either TRBD1 or TRBD2 may supply D (5 bases each). V lost 5 bases to trimming and J lost 6 bases, with 20 bases between them. Germline lookup yields CDR1 SGHNT and CDR2 YENEEA. The CDR3 has 16 residues. CDR3 sequence reads: CASSPREGEGINEQFF. The CDR3 DNA is TGTGCCAGCAGCCCTCGTGAGGGCGAGGGGATCAATGAGCAGTTCTTC.

This clonotype was seen a handful of times. The rearrangement joins TRBV9 to TRBJ2-1; maybe TRBD2 (6 bases). There are 16 residues in the CDR3. The ends were cut back, 1 base at V and 5 bases at J, with 16 bases in the middle. The germline V gene encodes CDR1 SGDLS and CDR2 YYNGEE. This chain's CDR3 is CASSVLPAGKDNEQFF. The CDR3 DNA reads TGTGCCAGCAGCGTACTGCCGGCGGGGAAGGACAATGAGCAGTTCTTC.

The chain is built from TRBV27 and TRBJ2-7; 9 bases line up with TRBD2. This CDR3 region has 14 residues. V shed 2 bases and J 4 bases; nucleotides not matched to a gene: 3. Per the germline V gene, CDR1 is MNHEY and CDR2 is SMNVEV (reference sequence). The CDR3, as DNA: TGTGCCAGCAGTTTAAATCTAGCGGGGTACGAGCAGTACTTC. Translation gives CASSLNLAGYEQYF.

This clonotype was seen more than once but under ten times. This sequence joins TRBV20-1 and TRBJ2-7, with TRBD1 identical over 9 bases. This CDR3 region has 15 residues. J lost 3 bases, V lost 0 bases, and 6 bases had no gene match. The V gene's germline CDR1 is DFQATT and CDR2 SNEGSKA (reference sequence). The CDR3 reads CSARDGQGRDYEQYF. CDR3 DNA: TGCAGTGCTAGAGACGGACAGGGGAGAGACTACGAGCAGTACTTC.

This clonotype has a handful of counts. The rearrangement links TRBV5-5 to TRBJ2-7, with D unresolved. V lost 5 bases and J lost 1, with 13 bases in between. Per the germline V gene, CDR1 is SGHKS and CDR2 is YYEKEE (reference sequence). The CDR3 extends over 14 amino acids. CDR3 sequence (DNA): TGTGCCAGCAGGACCGAAGGTAGGTCCTACGAGCAGTACTTC. Residues: CASRTEGRSYEQYF.

Ten or more counts support this clonotype. V is TRBV6-5 and J is TRBJ1-2, with 7 bases aligning to TRBD1. After removal of 2 bases from V and 2 bases from J, the junction contained 2 bases not matched to a gene. This CDR3 has 14 residues. Germline CDR1 MNHEY, CDR2 SVGAGI. This CDR3 reads CASSYRDRNYGYTF. The DNA of the CDR3 is TGTGCCAGCAGTTACCGGGACAGAAACTATGGCTACACCTTC.

The table lists this clonotype with a few counts. The chain has TRBV5-1 and TRBJ2-1, with TRBD2 matching over 12 bases. The CDR3 covers 17 residues. The germline CDR1 and CDR2 sequences are SGHRS and YFSETQ. The V segment lost 0 bases and the J segment 8 bases; nucleotides outside the gene matches: 9. CDR3: CASSLEKGLAGSHEQFF. CDR3 nucleotides: TGCGCCAGCAGCTTGGAAAAAGGACTAGCGGGATCGCATGAGCAGTTCTTC.

This clonotype has just one count. CDR3 bases: TGTGCCACCAGTGATCGACAGGGGTTAGGCGATGAGCAGTTCTTC. Its translation: CATSDRQGLGDEQFF. The rearrangement links TRBV24-1 to TRBJ2-1, with 8 nucleotides matching TRBD1. Germline CDR1 KGHDR, CDR2 SFDVKD. The CDR3 sequence is 15 residues long. J was trimmed by 8 bases and V by 3 bases; bases with no gene match: 8.

This chain links TRBV12-3 or TRBV12-4 with TRBJ2-1; unclear D gene. V lost 3 bases to trimming and J lost 4 bases, with 10 bases between them. CDR3 length: 14 residues. Here the CDR3 reads CASSLVQVYNEQFF. The CDR3 DNA reads as TGTGCCAGCAGTTTGGTGCAGGTGTACAATGAGCAGTTCTTC.

In nucleotides, the CDR3 is TGTGCCAGCAGCTTGGACGGCGGGGGGGCCCACAATGAGCAGTTCTTC. Translated: CASSLDGGGAHNEQFF. J is TRBJ2-1 and V is TRBV5-4, with TRBD2 matching over 9 bases. This CDR3 contains 16 residues. Per germline, CDR1 SGHNT and CDR2 YYREEE (reference sequence). V dropped 0 bases and J dropped 5; count of bases not matched to a gene: 6.

This clonotype was seen ten or more times. J is TRBJ2-5 and V is TRBV10-3; D is perhaps TRBD1 (6 bases). This CDR3 contains 14 residues. The V and J ends lost 7 bases and 7 bases respectively, with 19 bases between them. Germline CDR1 reads ENHRY; CDR2 reads SYGVKD. The CDR3 reads CAIKASSGEGTQYF. The CDR3 bases are TGTGCCATCAAAGCCAGTTCAGGGGAAGGGACCCAGTACTTC.

The rearrangement uses TRBV19 and TRBJ2-5; D tentatively reads TRBD1 or TRBD2 (5 bases each). The ends were cut back, 5 bases at V and 7 bases at J, with 23 bases in the middle. Germline lookup yields CDR1 LNHDA and CDR2 SQIVND (reference sequence). This CDR3 contains 16 residues. Here the CDR3 reads CASSPTRGSVGLTQYF. The CDR3 DNA reads TGTGCCAGTAGTCCAACGAGGGGATCCGTCGGCTTGACCCAGTACTTC. Looking up the rest from reference TRBV19 and TRBJ2-5 gives the full variable domain: DGGITQSPKYLFRKEGQNVTLSCEQNLNHDAMYWYRQDPGQGLRLIYYSQIVNDFQKGDIAEGYSVSREKKESFPLTVTSAQKNPTAFYLCASSPTRGSVGLTQYFGPGTRLLVL.

A few counts support this clonotype. This sequence joins TRBV2 and TRBJ2-2; 9 nucleotides line up with TRBD1. J gave up 7 bases and V 3 bases, and 3 bases lay outside the gene matches. This CDR3 has 14 residues. Germline V gives CDR1 SNHLY, CDR2 FYNNEI. The CDR3 DNA sequence: TGTGCCAGCAGTGACCGACAGGGGGGCGGGGAGCTGTTTTTT. This codes for CASSDRQGGGELFF. Full variable domain (remainder filled in from reference TRBV2 and TRBJ2-2): EPEVTQTPSHQVTQMGQEVILRCVPISNHLYFYWYRQILGQKVEFLVSFYNNEISEKSEIFDDQFSVERPDGSNFTLKIRSTKLEDSAMYFCASSDRQGGGELFFGEGSRLTVL.

This clonotype was seen a few times. This sequence joins TRBV29-1 and TRBJ2-5, with D perhaps assigned TRBD1 or TRBD2 (6 bases each). Deletions cut 6 bases from V and 10 bases from J, with 18 bases between. Per the germline V gene, CDR1 is SQVTM and CDR2 is ANQGSEA. The CDR3 contains 12 residues. The DNA for the CDR3 is TGCAGCGTGGCCTCGAGGGGGGAGGACCAGTACTTC. Amino acids: CSVASRGEDQYF.

The chain joins TRBV5-1 to TRBJ2-3; the D is unclear. Germline CDR1 and CDR2: SGHRS and YFSETQ. The CDR3 spans 14 residues. V lost 4 bases to trimming and J lost 2 bases, with 11 bases between them. The chain's CDR3 is CASSPRTDTDTQYF. CDR3 bases: TGCGCCAGCAGCCCGCGGACGGACACAGATACGCAGTATTTT.

This clonotype was seen ten or more times. The rearrangement joins TRBV10-3 to TRBJ2-3; D uncertain. The germline V and J ends were trimmed by 2 bases and 4 bases, with 7 bases remaining between them. Germline V gene lookup returns CDR1 ENHRY and CDR2 SYGVKD. The CDR3 totals 13 residues. CDR3 residues: CAISEEIPDTQYF. The CDR3 nucleotides read TGTGCCATCAGTGAGGAGATCCCAGATACGCAGTATTTT.

This clonotype was counted at least ten times. The genes are TRBV18 and TRBJ2-7; TRBD1 agrees at 7 bases. The V gene end was trimmed by 5 bases and the J gene end by 2 bases; junction bases not matched to a gene: 6. Germline lookup yields CDR1 KGHSH and CDR2 LQKENI. This CDR3 spans 14 amino acids. The CDR3 is CASSVRQGTYEQYF. The DNA of the CDR3 is TGTGCCAGCTCAGTTCGACAGGGTACCTACGAGCAGTACTTC.

The chain couples TRBV18 to TRBJ2-2; D gene unclear. This CDR3 is 14 amino acids long. CDR1 and CDR2 (germline): KGHSH, LQKENI. Trimming stripped 3 bases from V and 7 bases from J, with 12 bases between. For the CDR3, the DNA is TGTGCCAGCTCACCTAGTCGAATGCGCGGGGAGCTGTTTTTT. Translated, it gives CASSPSRMRGELFF.

The chain links TRBV12-3 or TRBV12-4 to TRBJ1-2; 7 nucleotides agree with TRBD1. The CDR3 runs 12 residues. The trim removed 3 bases at V and 8 bases at J, leaving 3 bases unmatched. CDR3 amino acids: CASSLTGMGYTF. In nucleotides, the CDR3 is TGTGCCAGCAGTTTGACAGGGATGGGCTACACCTTC.

This clonotype occurred many times. The CDR3 sequence is CATYNPGSRETQYF. The CDR3 bases are TGTGCCACTTACAACCCGGGCTCCCGAGAGACCCAGTACTTC. V usage is TRBV28 and J usage is TRBJ2-5; the D is unclear. The CDR3 covers 14 residues. Trimming stripped 10 bases from V and 4 bases from J, with 19 bases between. Germline V CDR1 and CDR2: MDHEN, SYDVKM.

This clonotype was recorded at least ten times. CDR3 in DNA: TGCAGTGCTAGAGACGCCGGGAGGGGGGCCAATGAGCAGTTCTTC. Translating it yields CSARDAGRGANEQFF. The chain carries TRBV20-1 and TRBJ2-1, with 8 positions matching TRBD2. The trim removed 0 bases at V and 6 bases at J, leaving 7 bases unmatched. This CDR3 region has 15 residues. From germline, CDR1 is DFQATT and CDR2 SNEGSKA (reference sequence).

The sample holds many counts of this clonotype. The V and J genes are TRBV20-1 and TRBJ2-5; 7 bases line up with TRBD1. From germline, CDR1 is DFQATT and CDR2 SNEGSKA (reference sequence). Trimming cost V 1 base and J 5 bases; bases outside gene matches: 7. CDR3 size: 14 residues. CDR3 nucleotides: TGCAGTGCTAGAGTCCGGACAGGTTGGGAGACCCAGTACTTC. Its translation: CSARVRTGWETQYF.

The CDR3 region is CASSSDGPPEAFF. Here the CDR3 DNA reads TGTGCCAGCAGTTCGGATGGACCCCCTGAAGCTTTCTTT. The chain uses TRBV28 and TRBJ1-1; D uncertain. From germline, CDR1 is MDHEN and CDR2 SYDVKM. Deletions cut 4 bases from V and 6 bases from J, with 12 bases between. The CDR3 contains 13 residues.

V is TRBV7-2 and J is TRBJ1-1, with D unclear. Trimming stripped 0 bases from V and 5 bases from J, with 13 bases between. Germline lookup yields CDR1 SGHTA and CDR2 FQGNSA. This CDR3 region has 15 residues. This CDR3 is CASSLAQVKRTEAFF. CDR3 nucleotide sequence: TGTGCCAGCAGCTTAGCGCAGGTGAAACGAACTGAAGCTTTCTTT.

On this clonotype itself: This may be a read error: a much more frequent sequence differs by one nucleotide. The chain carries TRBV20-1 and TRBJ2-3; no clear D gene. The germline V gene encodes CDR1 DFQATT and CDR2 SNEGSKA (reference sequence). CDR3 length equals 12 residues. V lost 7 bases and J lost 4, with 12 bases in between. The CDR3 reads CSDPGSADTQYF. For the CDR3, the DNA is TGCAGTGACCCTGGCTCCGCAGATACGCAGTATTTT.

This clonotype was seen repeatedly, ten times or more. The J gene is TRBJ2-2, the V gene TRBV5-1, with 9 bases identical to TRBD1. Germline CDR1 and CDR2: SGHRS and YFSETQ. The CDR3 contains 16 residues. V dropped 5 bases and J dropped 6; count of bases not matched to a gene: 11. The CDR3, as DNA: TGCGCCAGCAGTCCCCTACAGGGGGCGATTCCCGGGGAGCTGTTTTTT. Protein product: CASSPLQGAIPGELFF.

This clonotype was counted ten times or more. V and J are TRBV24-1 and TRBJ2-4; TRBD1 aligns across 8 bases. Trimming took 5 bases from V and 6 from J; bases not matched to a gene: 5. Germline V CDR1 and CDR2: KGHDR, SFDVKD. The length of the CDR3 is 14 residues. The chain's CDR3 is CATSAATGVNIQYF. For the CDR3, the DNA is TGTGCCACCAGTGCCGCGACAGGGGTAAACATTCAGTACTTC.